The clone carrying this T cell receptor (beta chain) was counted many times. The antigen is unknown. The source material, RNA transcripts, was used to amplify TCR beta CDR3 regions. The HTBI primer set was used in a first-round RT-PCR of the TCR CDR3. TCRdb passed the multiplex PCR reads through MiXCR, listing each CDR3 protein once. The sample lists about 520,000 distinct CDR3 sequences; roughly a quarter were seen once. This sample is drawn from a study of T cells in Graves' hyperthyroidism and ophthalmopathy. Whole-study context: Peripheral blood specimens were obtained at initial diagnosis, prior to any treatment.

J gave up 3 bases and V 7 bases, and 8 bases lay outside the gene matches. From germline, CDR1 is SGHRS and CDR2 YFSETQ. The CDR3 extends over 14 amino acids. Diagnostic decisions used clinical symptoms, serum thyroxine and TRAb, thyroid ultrasound and orbital computed tomography. General study findings and limits: The blood repertoire included most of the expanded thyroid clonotypes above 0.001. Ophthalmopathy stood apart from stable hyperthyroidism in a 13 V-J model.

Input material: blood. The source is a woman in her 30s with Graves' ophthalmopathy. The chain uses TRBV5-1 and TRBJ1-1; TRBD1 matches at 8 bases. The CDR3 loop reads CASSSGGEYTEAFF. In nucleotides, the CDR3 is TGCGCCAGCTCGTCAGGGGGCGAGTACACTGAAGCTTTCTTT.